These T cell receptor beta chains were read from a single sample in a study of T-cell reconstitution after alpha-beta-depleted transplantation in children. TCRdb used MiXCR to reprocess the PCR reads, holding one entry per CDR3 protein. The sample records 200,000 or so distinct CDR3 sequences, approximately 7% being singletons. The sample here was PBMCs, taken before TCRalphabeta/CD19-depleted stem cell transplant. These TCRs come from a boy aged 2 to 10 with acute lymphoblastic leukemia, due to receive a stem cell transplant. CDR3s include the opening cysteine and the closing phenylalanine or tryptophan. Fields, in order: D gene, V gene, J gene, clone size, CDR3 DNA, CDR3 protein. D genes are given only for firm matches. The listing skips clone size in some rows; elsewhere it reads once, few, many or a size class.

>NA|TRBV29-1|TRBJ2-1|many
TGCATCAGCAATGAGCAGTTCTTC
CISNEQFF
>NA|TRBV15|TRBJ2-2|NA
TGTGCCACCAGCAGAGGTCTCTCCGGGGAGCTGTTTTTT
CATSRGLSGELFF
>NA|TRBV7-2|TRBJ2-5|few
TGTGCCAGCAGCTCCTTCCCGGGGGGCCCGGGGACCCAGTACTTC
CASSSFPGGPGTQYF
>NA|TRBV14|TRBJ2-5|few
TGTGCCAGCAGCCAAGGCTCCCTAGCGAGAGAGACCCAGTACTTC
CASSQGSLARETQYF
>NA|TRBV4-3|TRBJ1-2|NA
TGCGCCAGCAGCCCAGACGGTTTTACGGCGGGGGATTATGGCTACACCTTC
CASSPDGFTAGDYGYTF
>NA|TRBV28|TRBJ2-4|many
TGTGCCAGCAGTTTTTGGGCAGCTCTAGCCAAAAACATTCAGTACTTC
CASSFWAALAKNIQYF
>NA|TRBV20-1|TRBJ2-1|NA
TGCAGTGCTAGGGGGCTAGCGTTCCCCTACAATGAGCAGTTCTTC
CSARGLAFPYNEQFF
>TRBD1|TRBV28|TRBJ2-3|many
TGTGCCAGCAGCGAGGACAGGGTAGGGGCAGATACGCAGTATTTT
CASSEDRVGADTQYF
>NA|TRBV5-1|TRBJ2-7|few
TGCGCCAGCGGCCCCACGGGTTTGGGAACCTACGAGCAGTACTTC
CASGPTGLGTYEQYF
>TRBD2|TRBV6-5|TRBJ2-2|many
TGTGCCAGCAGTTACTCTGTATGGGGGGGAACGAACACCGGGGAGCTGTTTTTT
CASSYSVWGGTNTGELFF
>TRBD1|TRBV4-3|TRBJ2-3|many
TGCGCCAGCAGCCAAGATCGGCAGGGGGCAGATACGCAGTATTTT
CASSQDRQGADTQYF
>NA|TRBV9|TRBJ1-4|NA
TGTGCCAGCAGCGTAGAACCTTCGGGAGCAACTAATGCAAAACTGTTTTTT
CASSVEPSGATNAKLFF
>NA|TRBV20-1|TRBJ2-6|NA
TGCAGTGCTAGTCTCAACGGGGGCACTGGGGCCAACGTCCTGACTTTC
CSASLNGGTGANVLTF
>NA|TRBV4-2|TRBJ2-2|NA
TGTGCCAGCAGCCAAGATTCAACGGTCGGGGAGCTGTTTTTT
CASSQDSTVGELFF
>NA|TRBV7-2|TRBJ1-6|NA
TGTGCCAGCAGCTTGGCGGCAGTAGAAAATTCACCCCTCCACTTT
CASSLAAVENSPLHF
>NA|TRBV18|TRBJ2-7|NA
TGTGCCAGCTCACCACCCCTGGCAGCCTACGAGCAGTACTTC
CASSPPLAAYEQYF
>TRBD1|TRBV19|TRBJ2-1|many
TGTGCCAGTAGTATAGGAGGGGGCCCACGGTTCTTC
CASSIGGGPRFF
>NA|TRBV27|TRBJ2-1|many
TGTGCCAGCAGTTACCAAGGCTACAATGAGCAGTTCTTC
CASSYQGYNEQFF
>NA|TRBV7-2|TRBJ2-1|NA
TGTGCCAGCAGCTTCGATAGCGAGCCAGGCTACAATGAGCAGTTCTTC
CASSFDSEPGYNEQFF
>TRBD2|TRBV9|TRBJ2-3|many
TGTGCCAGCAGCGTTCGACTAGCGGCAGATACGCAGTATTTT
CASSVRLAADTQYF
>NA|TRBV10-3|TRBJ2-5|many
TGTGCCATCAGTGAGTGGACTTTCAAAGAGACCCAGTACTTC
CAISEWTFKETQYF
>NA|TRBV30|TRBJ1-6|NA
TGTGCCTGGAGCCGATGGGGGGACGGCTATAATCCACCCCTCCACTTT
CAWSRWGDGYNPPLHF
>NA|TRBV6-2/TRBV6-3|TRBJ2-1|many
TGTGCCGCAGAGGACAGAGCAATCAATGAGCAGTTCTTC
CAAEDRAINEQFF
>NA|TRBV7-2|TRBJ2-3|many
TGTGCCAGCAGCTTTTGGGGAGCCCCCCGCACAGATACGCAGTATTTT
CASSFWGAPRTDTQYF
>TRBD1|TRBV6-5|TRBJ2-1|many
TGTGCCAGCAGTTGGACAGGGTTCGGGAATGAGCAGTTCTTC
CASSWTGFGNEQFF
>NA|TRBV28|TRBJ1-2|many
TGTGCCAGCAGTTTCGAGGGGATTAACTATGGCTACACCTTC
CASSFEGINYGYTF
>NA|TRBV2|TRBJ2-1|NA
TGTGCCAGCGGGTTTACCGGGGACTCCTACAATGAGCAGTTCTTC
CASGFTGDSYNEQFF
>NA|TRBV28|TRBJ2-3|many
TGTGCCAGCAGCTTTTCACCAGAGGGAGGGCAGTATTTT
CASSFSPEGGQYF
>NA|TRBV7-2|TRBJ2-7|many
TGTGCCAGCAGCTTAGAGCCTGGGACTCCGACATACGAGCAGTACTTC
CASSLEPGTPTYEQYF